The clone carrying this T cell receptor (beta chain) was seen many times. Its antigen remains unidentified. This specimen belongs to a study of human T cells and chemical hapten exposure. Overall study: Patients, mostly women, had alopecia areata, alopecia totalis or alopecia universalis. The study, taken as a whole, reports: It should be noted that donors had alopecia, so their immune response may differ from healthy people's. It was expanded TCRs that formed significantly more large CDR3 similarity clusters than controls did.

This sample's time point: patch test 1, 2 weeks after DPC sensitization. Treatment described: therapeutic diphenylcyclopropenone sensitization with weekly scalp DPC. Total RNA came from unfractionated whole blood. Authors' data handling: A per-sample median of 95,638 TCRs was observed, with a range of about 20,000 to 690,600. TCRdb analysed the RACE reads with MiXCR anew, one entry per CDR3 protein. TCRdb, not the original authors, processed these V and J calls. The table lists approximately 41,000 distinct CDR3 sequences, approximately 3.6% of them singletons. V lost 3 bases to trimming and J lost 3 bases, with 13 bases between them. In germline, CDR1 is SGHAT, CDR2 FQNNGV. This CDR3 has 15 amino acids.

The origin of this receptor is a man aged 50 to 60 with alopecia areata. Some clones in this sample may be carry-over from other donors' samples. The sample here was whole blood, taken in connection with sensitization to the hapten diphenylcyclopropenone (DPC). The chain recombines TRBV11-2 with TRBJ2-3; weak D call: TRBD1 (6 bases). In DNA form, the CDR3 reads TGTGCCAGCAGCTTGCTGGACAGCCGGACAGATACGCAGTATTTT. Protein product: CASSLLDSRTDTQYF.